Below, 27 T cell receptor beta chains from the same sample are listed, as sequenced in a study of blood T cell repertoires in COVID-19. The method was immunoSEQ multiplex PCR; TCRdb's version includes in-frame clones alone and lacks a portion of them. Here the sample spans around 150,000 clones, about 81% being singletons. The sequenced material came from peripheral blood. These receptors came from a woman of 80 years or more with acute or convalescent COVID-19.

The chain recombines TRBV6-5 with TRBJ2-5, with TRBD2 as a possible D gene (6 bases). Trimming shortened V by 5 bases and J by 4 bases, and 14 bases separated the two germline ends. This CDR3 comprises 14 residues. From germline, CDR1 is MNHEY and CDR2 SVGAGI. The CDR3 sequence: CASSPRMGGETQYF. CDR3 DNA: TGTGCCAGCAGTCCCCGTATGGGAGGAGAGACCCAGTACTTC.

The rearrangement links TRBV5-4 to TRBJ1-1; tentatively, D is TRBD1 (6 bases). The CDR3 length is 13 residues. Germline assignment: CDR1 SGHNT and CDR2 YYREEE (reference sequence). V lost 3 bases and J lost 2, with 8 bases in between. The CDR3 region is CASSSQGNTEAFF. The CDR3 DNA sequence: TGTGCCAGCAGCTCACAGGGAAACACTGAAGCTTTCTTT. Full variable domain (missing parts from reference TRBV5-4 and TRBJ1-1): ETGVTQSPTHLIKTRGQQVTLRCSSQSGHNTVSWYQQALGQGPQFIFQYYREEENGRGNFPPRFSGLQFPNYSSELNVNALELDDSALYLCASSSQGNTEAFFGQGTRLTVV.

This clone was counted between two and nine times. The rearrangement uses TRBV9 and TRBJ1-3; perhaps TRBD1 as D (6 bases). The germline V and J ends were trimmed by 0 bases and 3 bases, with 16 bases remaining between them. The germline V gene encodes CDR1 SGDLS and CDR2 YYNGEE. CDR3 length: 17 residues. The CDR3 DNA reads as TGTGCCAGCAGCGTAGCCTCGGGGCAGGGGCTTGGAAACACCATATATTTT. Translation: CASSVASGQGLGNTIYF.

The chain joins TRBV7-9 to TRBJ2-3, with TRBD1 matching over 9 bases. J was trimmed by 4 bases and V by 4 bases; bases with no gene match: 6. Per the germline V gene, CDR1 is SEHNR and CDR2 is FQNEAQ (reference sequence). CDR3 length: 15 residues. The CDR3 nucleotides are TGTGCCAGCAGCTCCGGGACAGGGCTTCCAGATACGCAGTATTTT. Protein product: CASSSGTGLPDTQYF.

This clone was recorded only once. V and J are TRBV7-2 and TRBJ1-3, with D perhaps matching TRBD1 (5 bases). Germline V gene data show CDR1 as SGHTA and CDR2 as FQGNSA. Between the trimmed V and J ends, which lost 3 bases and 3 bases, there was a span of 12 bases. The CDR3 is made up of 15 amino acids. The CDR3: CASSFRRQFGNTIYF. The DNA for the CDR3 is TGTGCCAGCAGCTTCCGGCGACAGTTTGGAAACACCATATATTTT.

CDR3 amino acids: CASSAGLVTGELFF. The CDR3 DNA follows: TGTGCCAGTAGTGCCGGACTGGTAACCGGGGAGCTGTTTTTT. V and J are TRBV19 and TRBJ2-2; maybe TRBD2 (5 bases). V lost 5 bases to trimming and J lost 5 bases, with 12 bases between them. Per germline, CDR1 LNHDA and CDR2 SQIVND (reference sequence). The CDR3 runs to 14 residues.

The rearrangement links TRBV9 to TRBJ2-7; 9 positions match TRBD1. The CDR3 runs to 15 residues. CDR1 SGDLS and CDR2 YYNGEE come from the germline V gene. Trimming cost V 3 bases and J 1 base; bases outside gene matches: 5. The CDR3 loop is CASSAGTGNSYEQYF. The CDR3 DNA is TGTGCCAGCAGCGCCGGGACAGGGAATTCCTACGAGCAGTACTTC.

In regard to this clone: Other DNA variants within this sample encode the same CDR3. The chain carries TRBV5-1 and TRBJ2-7; D possibly corresponds to TRBD1 (5 bases). This CDR3 contains 13 residues. CDR1 and CDR2 (germline): SGHRS, YFSETQ. V was clipped by 0 bases and J by 3 bases, with 7 bases between them. The CDR3 bases are TGCGCCAGCAGCTTGGCGCAGGGCTACGAGCAGTACTTC. This sequence encodes CASSLAQGYEQYF.

This chain connects TRBV19 to TRBJ2-5; 12 nucleotides align to TRBD1. Germline V gene lookup returns CDR1 LNHDA and CDR2 SQIVND (reference sequence). J lost 5 bases, V lost 4 bases, and 5 bases had no gene match. This CDR3 has 15 amino acids. The CDR3 coding sequence is TGTGCCAGTAGTACTCGGGACAGGGGGCGCGAGACCCAGTACTTC. Translated, it gives CASSTRDRGRETQYF.

This rearrangement joins TRBV6-2 or TRBV6-3 to TRBJ1-6; 8 bases agree with TRBD1. The trim removed 6 bases at V and 8 bases at J, leaving 9 bases unmatched. Germline CDR1 is MNHEY and CDR2 is SVGEGT. The CDR3 is 15 amino acids. This CDR3 is CASSGDRPSYSPLHF. CDR3 nucleotide sequence: TGTGCCAGCAGCGGGGACAGGCCATCCTATTCACCCCTCCACTTT.

This clone was counted a few times. The rearrangement links TRBV18 to TRBJ1-3, with TRBD1 matching 7 bases. Germline lookup yields CDR1 KGHSH and CDR2 LQKENI. The CDR3 has 16 amino acids. The V and J ends lost 6 bases and 2 bases, in that order; junction bases with no gene match: 10. The CDR3 loop is CASSPRDSKTGNTIYF. Written as DNA, the CDR3 is TGTGCCAGCTCCCCTCGGGACAGCAAGACTGGAAACACCATATATTTT.

The V gene is TRBV6-1, the J gene TRBJ1-3, with D possibly TRBD1 on 5 matching bases. Germline V gene data show CDR1 as MNHNS and CDR2 as SASEGT. This CDR3 is 13 amino acids long. Trimming left V 3 bases short and J 2 bases short, with 5 bases between. The CDR3, as DNA: TGTGCCAGCAGTGACAGGGCTGGAAACACCATATATTTT. Protein sequence: CASSDRAGNTIYF.

This rearrangement joins TRBV4-3 to TRBJ2-2, with a weak D call TRBD1 (5 bases). This CDR3 has 20 amino acids. The V end was cut by 0 bases, the J end by 1 base, with 21 bases between. Per germline, CDR1 LGHNA and CDR2 YSLEER. The chain's CDR3 is CASSQDLRRGLGMNTGELFF. The CDR3 DNA reads as TGCGCCAGCAGCCAAGATCTTCGTAGGGGTTTGGGAATGAACACCGGGGAGCTGTTTTTT.

The chain links TRBV28 to TRBJ1-5; D ambiguous. V was clipped by 4 bases and J by 4 bases, with 8 bases between them. The CDR3 consists of 13 residues. Germline CDR1 is MDHEN and CDR2 is SYDVKM. The CDR3 nucleotides read TGTGCCAGCAGTTCCTTCCCTAATCAGCCCCAGCATTTT. Its translation is CASSSFPNQPQHF. Looking up the rest from reference TRBV28 and TRBJ1-5 gives the full variable domain: DVKVTQSSRYLVKRTGEKVFLECVQDMDHENMFWYRQDPGLGLRLIYFSYDVKMKEKGDIPEGYSVSREKKERFSLILESASTNQTSMYLCASSSFPNQPQHFGDGTRLSIL.

This clone has more than one count but fewer than ten. The CDR3 spells CASRAGTSGPGELFF. The CDR3 DNA sequence: TGTGCCAGCAGAGCCGGGACTAGCGGCCCCGGGGAGCTGTTTTTT. V is TRBV6-4 and J is TRBJ2-2; 11 bases are a match to TRBD2. The CDR3 spans 15 residues. With 6 bases clipped from V and 6 bases from J, the junction kept 6 bases outside the gene matches. Germline V gene sequence: CDR1 MRHNA, CDR2 SNTAGT.

V usage is TRBV28 and J usage is TRBJ2-1, with 9 positions matching TRBD2. Germline CDR1 reads MDHEN; CDR2 reads SYDVKM. The CDR3 length is 16 residues. The ends lost 6 bases at V and 2 bases at J; junction bases unmatched: 8. The CDR3 protein is CASSSSGGRAYNEQFF. The CDR3, as DNA: TGTGCCAGCAGCTCGAGTGGCGGGAGGGCCTACAATGAGCAGTTCTTC.

This rearrangement joins TRBV2 to TRBJ2-7; D perhaps matches TRBD1 (7 bases). CDR1 is SNHLY and CDR2 is FYNNEI in the germline V gene. The CDR3 runs to 15 residues. V lost 3 bases and J 7 bases, leaving 19 bases between the germline ends. The CDR3 here is CASSDLVEGAGEQYF. In DNA form, the CDR3 reads TGTGCCAGCAGTGATTTGGTGGAGGGGGCGGGAGAGCAGTACTTC.

The rearrangement joins TRBV10-3 to TRBJ2-7; 9 nucleotides match TRBD1. Trimming took 2 bases from V and 3 from J; bases not matched to a gene: 2. CDR3 length: 14 amino acids. Germline V lookup: CDR1 ENHRY, CDR2 SYGVKD. The CDR3 nucleotides read TGTGCCATCAGTGAGGGGGGACAGGGCTACGAGCAGTACTTC. Residues: CAISEGGQGYEQYF.

This chain uses TRBV9 with TRBJ2-7; 7 bases agree with TRBD2. This CDR3 spans 14 amino acids. V shed 4 bases, J shed 2 bases, and the junction held 6 bases outside the gene matches. Germline values: CDR1 SGDLS, CDR2 YYNGEE. CDR3 sequence reads: CASSPRGDPYEQYF. The CDR3 nucleotides read TGTGCCAGCAGCCCCCGGGGGGACCCCTACGAGCAGTACTTC.

The rearrangement joins TRBV28 to TRBJ2-1; 9 nucleotides line up with TRBD1. The junction had 12 bases not matched to a gene; V was cut back by 2 bases and J by 4 bases. CDR1 and CDR2 (germline): MDHEN, SYDVKM. CDR3 size: 18 residues. Here the CDR3 DNA reads TGTGCCAGCAGTTTACATGCCGTCCCGGGACAGGGATACAATGAGCAGTTCTTC. This translates into CASSLHAVPGQGYNEQFF.

The chain carries TRBV4-1 and TRBJ1-5; TRBD1 aligns across 9 bases. From germline, CDR1 is MGHRA and CDR2 YSYEKL. Trimming at V came to 0 bases and at J to 4 bases, leaving 1 base not matched to a gene. The CDR3 runs to 15 residues. The CDR3 DNA is TGCGCCAGCAGCCAAGATGGACAGGGGAATCAGCCCCAGCATTTT. This gives the protein CASSQDGQGNQPQHF.

The chain is built from TRBV5-4 and TRBJ2-3, with D possibly matching TRBD2 (5 bases). Germline V gives CDR1 SGHNT, CDR2 YYREEE (reference sequence). CDR3 length equals 14 residues. Trimming took 2 bases from V and 1 from J, leaving 8 bases between them. The CDR3 protein is CASSFERGTDTQYF. The CDR3 DNA reads TGTGCCAGCAGCTTCGAGAGGGGCACAGATACGCAGTATTTT.

This clone was recorded only once. The gene calls are TRBV10-2 and TRBJ1-6; TRBD1 might be the D (5 bases). Trimming stripped 0 bases from V and 10 bases from J, with 16 bases between. The germline V gene has CDR1 WSHSY and CDR2 SAAADI. The CDR3 length is 16 residues. The CDR3: CASSESTRGRDSPLHF. As DNA, the CDR3 is TGCGCCAGCAGTGAGTCTACCCGGGGGAGAGACTCACCCCTCCACTTT.

This rearrangement joins TRBV10-3 to TRBJ2-5; 7 bases align to TRBD2. CDR3 size: 15 residues. The J segment lost 1 base and the V segment lost 2 bases, leaving 4 bases of the junction unmatched. Germline CDR1 reads ENHRY; CDR2 reads SYGVKD. CDR3 sequence (DNA): TGTGCCATCAGTGAGCTGGGAGGGACCCAAGAGACCCAGTACTTC. Protein sequence: CAISELGGTQETQYF.

The gene calls are TRBV5-1 and TRBJ1-6, with a weak D call TRBD1 (6 bases). CDR3 length: 14 amino acids. Trimming took 4 bases from V and 10 from J, leaving 15 bases between them. Germline assignment: CDR1 SGHRS and CDR2 YFSETQ. This chain's CDR3 is CASSQDRFGSPLHF. The CDR3 nucleotides are TGCGCCAGCAGCCAAGACAGGTTTGGATCACCCCTCCACTTT.

This clone has only a few counts. The chain has TRBV2 and TRBJ2-1; the D is unclear. Germline V gives CDR1 SNHLY, CDR2 FYNNEI. The CDR3 has 13 residues. Trimming removed 7 bases from V and 6 bases from J, with 13 bases in between. This CDR3 is CASTLGALNEQFF. The CDR3 DNA reads as TGTGCCAGCACTCTTGGAGCGCTCAATGAGCAGTTCTTC.

This clone appeared once. This sequence joins TRBV18 and TRBJ2-7; TRBD2 agrees at 10 bases. The CDR3 is made up of 18 amino acids. The germline V gene has CDR1 KGHSH and CDR2 LQKENI. V was clipped by 1 base and J by 6 bases; unmatched bases: 15. The CDR3 DNA reads as TGTGCCAGCTCACCACTAGCGGGAGGTCCGCTAGTCGAGGGCGAGCAGTACTTC. Protein product: CASSPLAGGPLVEGEQYF.